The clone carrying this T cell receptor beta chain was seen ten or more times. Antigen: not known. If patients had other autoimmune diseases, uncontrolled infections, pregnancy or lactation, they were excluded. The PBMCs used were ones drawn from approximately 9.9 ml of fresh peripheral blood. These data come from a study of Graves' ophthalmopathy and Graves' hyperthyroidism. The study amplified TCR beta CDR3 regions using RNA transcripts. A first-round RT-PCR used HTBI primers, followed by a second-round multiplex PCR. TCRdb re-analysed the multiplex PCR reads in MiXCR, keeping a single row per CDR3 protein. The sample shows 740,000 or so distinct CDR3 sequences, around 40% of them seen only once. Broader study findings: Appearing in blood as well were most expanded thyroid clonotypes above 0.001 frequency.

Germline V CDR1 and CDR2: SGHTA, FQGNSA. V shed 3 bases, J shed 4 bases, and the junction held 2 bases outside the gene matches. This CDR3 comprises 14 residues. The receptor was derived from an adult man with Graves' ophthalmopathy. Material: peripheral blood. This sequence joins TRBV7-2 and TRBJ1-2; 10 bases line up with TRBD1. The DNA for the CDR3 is TGTGCCAGCAGCTTCGGGACAGGGGTCTATGGCTACACCTTC. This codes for CASSFGTGVYGYTF.